This is a list of T cell receptor beta chains from one sample in a study of naive and memory T cell subsets. From the 5' RACE reads, TCRdb called clonotypes with MiXCR, one entry per CDR3 protein. The table records tens of thousands of distinct CDR3 sequences, about 4% of them present only once. Receptors originate from a male donor in good health. The CDR3 runs from the conserved cysteine through the conserved F or W. Each record gives: clone size, J gene, D gene, V gene, CDR3 protein, CDR3 DNA. D genes are given only for firm matches. Clone size is stated in some rows and not others, as once, few, many or a class when expanded.

size: many; J: TRBJ1-1; D: .; V: TRBV10-3; CDR3: CAIGQGRNTEAFF; DNA: TGTGCCATCGGGCAGGGGAGGAACACTGAAGCTTTCTTT
size: many; J: TRBJ2-5; D: .; V: TRBV20-1; CDR3: CSARTLGQGQETQYF; DNA: TGCAGTGCTAGAACCTTGGGGCAGGGACAAGAGACCCAGTACTTC
size: medium-sized; J: TRBJ2-7; D: TRBD1; V: TRBV29-1; CDR3: CSVAQGNYEQYF; DNA: TGCAGCGTTGCACAGGGGAACTACGAGCAGTACTTC
size: many; J: TRBJ2-5; D: TRBD2; V: TRBV7-3; CDR3: CASSFGTSGRVETQYF; DNA: TGTGCCAGCAGCTTCGGGACTAGCGGGAGGGTAGAGACCCAGTACTTC
size: many; J: TRBJ1-5; D: .; V: TRBV3-1; CDR3: CASSQEGWQPQHF; DNA: TGTGCCAGCAGCCAAGAGGGTTGGCAGCCCCAGCATTTT
size: medium-sized; J: TRBJ1-2; D: .; V: TRBV12-3/TRBV12-4; CDR3: CASSHRQAGYGYTF; DNA: TGTGCCAGCAGCCACCGCCAGGCAGGCTATGGCTACACCTTC
size: medium-sized; J: TRBJ2-3; D: TRBD1; V: TRBV29-1; CDR3: CSGGSTDTQYF; DNA: TGTTCAGGGGGCAGCACAGATACGCAGTATTTT
size: many; J: TRBJ2-7; D: TRBD1; V: TRBV27; CDR3: CASSPGTGLVYEQYF; DNA: TGTGCCAGCAGCCCTGGGACAGGGTTAGTTTACGAGCAGTACTTC
size: medium-sized; J: TRBJ2-1; D: TRBD1; V: TRBV5-1; CDR3: CASSLRPTGTGVDEQFF; DNA: TGCGCCAGCAGCTTGAGACCTACCGGGACAGGGGTCGATGAGCAGTTCTTC
size: many; J: TRBJ2-1; D: .; V: TRBV19; CDR3: CASSWGSSNEQFF; DNA: TGTGCCAGTAGTTGGGGATCTTCCAATGAGCAGTTCTTC
size: many; J: TRBJ2-5; D: .; V: TRBV29-1; CDR3: CSVDGVTGVVWETQYF; DNA: TGCAGCGTTGACGGGGTAACGGGGGTTGTATGGGAGACCCAGTACTTC
size: .; J: TRBJ2-7; D: TRBD2; V: TRBV4-3; CDR3: CASSQRRGGNYEQYF; DNA: TGCGCCAGCAGCCAACGCCGGGGGGGAAACTACGAGCAGTACTTC
size: many; J: TRBJ2-2; D: .; V: TRBV10-3; CDR3: CATLRQGGDTGELFF; DNA: TGTGCCACCCTCCGCCAGGGGGGCGACACCGGGGAGCTGTTTTTT
size: few; J: TRBJ2-3; D: TRBD2; V: TRBV12-3/TRBV12-4; CDR3: CASSQGTRVLGAQYF; DNA: TGTGCCAGCAGCCAAGGGACTAGGGTCCTTGGTGCGCAGTATTTT
size: many; J: TRBJ2-5; D: TRBD1; V: TRBV24-1; CDR3: CATSDLGQGKVETQYF; DNA: TGTGCCACCAGTGATTTGGGACAGGGTAAGGTCGAGACCCAGTACTTC
size: many; J: TRBJ2-7; D: TRBD1; V: TRBV5-6; CDR3: CASSLYFGTGGMEQYF; DNA: TGTGCCAGCAGCTTGTATTTTGGGACAGGCGGTATGGAGCAGTACTTC
size: many; J: TRBJ2-7; D: .; V: TRBV20-1; CDR3: CSARDWGDEQYF; DNA: TGCAGTGCTAGAGATTGGGGCGACGAGCAGTACTTC